The present T cell receptor beta chain was sequenced within a study of blood T cells in healthy people across ages. The use of a sample-barcoded 5' primer and a J-beta primer mix characterized a second PCR of about 6 to 12 cycles. From each sample, at least 3 million paired-end reads containing CDR3 were obtained. MiXCR was run by TCRdb on the 5' RACE reads, yielding one entry per CDR3 protein. The data hold around 1,000,000 distinct CDR3 sequences, with under 30% observed a single time. This clonotype was seen only a few times. The antigen remains unidentified. Overall study results and limits: Naive and antigen-experienced cells were not separated, limiting conclusive comparison. As age increased, TCR beta diversity per million T cells fell in a roughly linear fashion.

The CDR3 has 17 residues. The data were also submitted as part of a second study, on T cells of mothers and their children.

The chain employs TRBV12-3 or TRBV12-4 and TRBJ2-5; tentative D call: TRBD1 (7 bases). The tail of the sequence fits TRBJ2-7 better, so the J call may be wrong. Sequenced: blood. The receptor comes from a girl aged 2 to 9 in good health. CDR3 sequence reads: CASSSTDRAVADYEQYF. CDR3 bases: TGTGCCAGCAGCTCTACCGACAGGGCAGTAGCGGACTACGAGCAGTACTTC.